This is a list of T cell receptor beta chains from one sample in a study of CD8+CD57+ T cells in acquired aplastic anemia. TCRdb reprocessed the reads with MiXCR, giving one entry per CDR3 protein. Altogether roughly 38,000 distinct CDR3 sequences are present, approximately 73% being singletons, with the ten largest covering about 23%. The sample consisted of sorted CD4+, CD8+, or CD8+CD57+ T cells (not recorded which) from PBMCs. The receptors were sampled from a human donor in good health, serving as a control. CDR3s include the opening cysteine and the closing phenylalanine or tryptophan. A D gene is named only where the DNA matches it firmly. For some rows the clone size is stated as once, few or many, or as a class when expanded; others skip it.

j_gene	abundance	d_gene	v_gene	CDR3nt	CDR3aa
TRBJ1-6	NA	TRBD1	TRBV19	TGTGCCACCAAGACAGGGGGCACCCTCCACTTT	CATKTGGTLHF
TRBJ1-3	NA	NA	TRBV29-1	TGCAGCGCTATACGGACTAAGGAAATATATTTT	CSAIRTKEIYF
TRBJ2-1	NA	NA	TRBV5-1	TGCGCCAGCAGCGCCGGGACGGGCGCCTACAATGAGCAGTTCTTC	CASSAGTGAYNEQFF
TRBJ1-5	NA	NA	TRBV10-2	TGCGCCAGCAGTGAGGGCAGATCATGGCCCCAGCATTTT	CASSEGRSWPQHF
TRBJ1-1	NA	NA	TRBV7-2	TGTGCCAGCAGCGACAGGACGGGCACTGAAGCTTTCTTT	CASSDRTGTEAFF
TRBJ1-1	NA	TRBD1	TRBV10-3	TGTGCCATCAAGACAGGGGCGCGGGGCACTGAAGCTTTCTTT	CAIKTGARGTEAFF
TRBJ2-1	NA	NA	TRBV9	TGTGCCAGCAGCGTAGACAGGAACAATGAGCAGTTCTTC	CASSVDRNNEQFF
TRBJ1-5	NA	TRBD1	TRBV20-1	TGCAGTGCTCGCACAGGGGGACGTAGCAATCAGCCCCAGCATTTT	CSARTGGRSNQPQHF
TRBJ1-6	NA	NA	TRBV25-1	TGTGCCAGCAGTGTCAATCTTGGGACCGTTCGTAGGACCCTCCACTTT	CASSVNLGTVRRTLHF
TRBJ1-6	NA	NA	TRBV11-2	TGTGCCAGCAGTTCTACCAGGGGCGGGAGTTCACCCCTCCACTTT	CASSSTRGGSSPLHF
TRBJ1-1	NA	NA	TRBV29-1	TGCAGCGTTCGGGGTGCGAACACTGAAGCTTTCTTT	CSVRGANTEAFF
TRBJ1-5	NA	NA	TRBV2	TGTGCCAGCAGCTTTCGGAACAGGGACCATCAGCCCCAGCATTTT	CASSFRNRDHQPQHF
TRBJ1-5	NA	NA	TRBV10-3	TGTGCCATCAGTCACAGGGTTGATCAGCCCCAGCATTTT	CAISHRVDQPQHF
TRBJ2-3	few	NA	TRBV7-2	TGTGCCAGCAGCCAAACAGATACGCAGTATTTT	CASSQTDTQYF
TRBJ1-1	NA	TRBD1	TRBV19	TGTGCCAGTAGTGCAGGGGGCGGCACTGAAGCTTTCTTT	CASSAGGGTEAFF
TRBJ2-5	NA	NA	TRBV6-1	TGTGCCAGCGGGCTCGGGGCCTCGGCAGGGGAGACCCAGTACTTC	CASGLGASAGETQYF
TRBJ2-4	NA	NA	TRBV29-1	TGCAGCGTTCCGCGGAGGGCCAAAAACATTCAGTACTTC	CSVPRRAKNIQYF
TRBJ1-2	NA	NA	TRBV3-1	TGTGCCAGCAGCCAAGGGCTTGGCAATCGCATCTTC	CASSQGLGNRIF
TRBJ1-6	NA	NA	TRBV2	TGTGCCAGCAGTGAACTTCCCTATAATTCACCCCTCCACTTT	CASSELPYNSPLHF
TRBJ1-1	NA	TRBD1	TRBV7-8	TGTGCCAGCAGCTTCGCTCGGGACAGGGGCTATCGCACTGAAGCTTTCTTT	CASSFARDRGYRTEAFF
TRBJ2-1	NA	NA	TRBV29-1	TGCAGCGTCGAGCAAGGGTACAATGAGCAGTTCTTC	CSVEQGYNEQFF
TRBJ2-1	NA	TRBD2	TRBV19	TGTGCCAGTAGTATGGAGCGGGAGGGATACAATGAGCAGTTCTTC	CASSMEREGYNEQFF
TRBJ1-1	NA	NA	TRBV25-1	TGTGCCAGCAGTGACCCATTTCGGACTGAAGCTTTCTTT	CASSDPFRTEAFF
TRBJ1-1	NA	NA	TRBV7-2	TGTGCCAGCAGCTTAGTAGAGGGGACTGAAGCTTTCTTT	CASSLVEGTEAFF
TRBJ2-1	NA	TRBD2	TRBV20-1	TGCAGTGCTAGAGATAGGCTAGCGGGGGGCTCCTACAATGAGCAGTTCTTC	CSARDRLAGGSYNEQFF
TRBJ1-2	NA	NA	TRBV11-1	TGTGCCAGCAGCTTAGCGGCGGCTGGGGCAGGGGAGGATGGCTACACCTTC	CASSLAAAGAGEDGYTF
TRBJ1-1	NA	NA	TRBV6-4	TGTGCCAGTAGCCTGGGGACGGGGACTGAAGCTTTCTTT	CASSLGTGTEAFF
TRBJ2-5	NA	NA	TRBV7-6	TGTGCCAGCAGCTTCGGAGGGGGGTATGGGGAGACCCAGTACTTC	CASSFGGGYGETQYF
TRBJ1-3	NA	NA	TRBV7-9	TGTGCCAGCAGCTTAGGTGCCGGAAACACCATATATTTT	CASSLGAGNTIYF
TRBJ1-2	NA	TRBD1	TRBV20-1	TGCAGTGCAAGGACAGGGCCCTATGGCTACACCTTC	CSARTGPYGYTF
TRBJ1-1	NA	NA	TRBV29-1	TGCAGCGTCCGACAAGTTATGAACACTGAAGCTTTCTTT	CSVRQVMNTEAFF